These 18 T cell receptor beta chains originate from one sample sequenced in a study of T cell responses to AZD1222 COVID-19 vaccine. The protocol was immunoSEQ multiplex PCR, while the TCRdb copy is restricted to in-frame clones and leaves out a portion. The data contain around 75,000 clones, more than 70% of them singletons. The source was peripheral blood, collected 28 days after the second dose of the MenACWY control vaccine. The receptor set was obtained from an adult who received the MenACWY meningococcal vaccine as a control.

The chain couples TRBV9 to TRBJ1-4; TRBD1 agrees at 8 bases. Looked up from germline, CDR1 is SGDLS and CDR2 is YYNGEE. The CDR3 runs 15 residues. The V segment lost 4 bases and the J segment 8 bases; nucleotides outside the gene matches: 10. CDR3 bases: TGTGCCAGCAGCTCCAGGACAGGGCTGGGGGAAAAACTGTTTTTT. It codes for CASSSRTGLGEKLFF. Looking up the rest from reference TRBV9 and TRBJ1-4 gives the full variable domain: DSGVTQTPKHLITATGQRVTLRCSPRSGDLSVYWYQQSLDQGLQFLIQYYNGEERAKGNILERFSAQQFPDLHSELNLSSLELGDSALYFCASSSRTGLGEKLFFGSGTQLSVL.

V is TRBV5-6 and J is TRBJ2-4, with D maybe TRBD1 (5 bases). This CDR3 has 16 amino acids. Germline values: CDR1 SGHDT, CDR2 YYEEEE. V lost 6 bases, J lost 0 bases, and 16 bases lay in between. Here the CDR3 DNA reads TGTGCCAGCACCGTCGTGGACAACCGAGCCAAAAACATTCAGTACTTC. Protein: CASTVVDNRAKNIQYF.

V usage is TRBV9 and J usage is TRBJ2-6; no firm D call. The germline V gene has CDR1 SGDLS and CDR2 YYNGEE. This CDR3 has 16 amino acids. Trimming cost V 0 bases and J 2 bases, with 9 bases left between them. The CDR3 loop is CASSVAALPGANVLTF. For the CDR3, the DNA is TGTGCCAGCAGCGTAGCGGCTCTCCCTGGGGCCAACGTCCTGACTTTC.

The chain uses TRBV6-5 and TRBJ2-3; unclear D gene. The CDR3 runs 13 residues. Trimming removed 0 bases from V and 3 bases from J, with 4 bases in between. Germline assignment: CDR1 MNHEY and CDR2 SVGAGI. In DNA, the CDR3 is TGTGCCAGCAGTTACTCCGAGACAGATACGCAGTATTTT. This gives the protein CASSYSETDTQYF.

The CDR3 sequence is CASSLDESYYEQYF. CDR3 bases: TGTGCCAGCAGCTTGGACGAGAGTTACTACGAGCAGTACTTC. This sequence joins TRBV5-4 and TRBJ2-7; no firm D call. Per germline, CDR1 SGHNT and CDR2 YYREEE (reference sequence). V was pared by 0 bases and J by 3 bases, with 10 bases between. The CDR3 covers 14 residues.

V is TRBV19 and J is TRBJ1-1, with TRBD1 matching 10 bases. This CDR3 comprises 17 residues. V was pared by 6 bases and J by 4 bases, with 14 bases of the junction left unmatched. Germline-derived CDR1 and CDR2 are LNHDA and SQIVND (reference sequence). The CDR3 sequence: CASRNPGQGSESTEAFF. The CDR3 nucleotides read TGTGCCAGTAGAAATCCGGGACAGGGGAGTGAGAGCACTGAAGCTTTCTTT.

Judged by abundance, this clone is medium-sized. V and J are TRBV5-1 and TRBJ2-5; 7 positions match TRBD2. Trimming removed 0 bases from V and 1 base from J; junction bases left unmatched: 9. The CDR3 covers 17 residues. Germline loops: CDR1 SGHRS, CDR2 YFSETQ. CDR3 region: CASSLAVTGGPQETQYF. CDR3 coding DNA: TGCGCCAGCAGCTTGGCCGTAACGGGGGGACCCCAAGAGACCCAGTACTTC.

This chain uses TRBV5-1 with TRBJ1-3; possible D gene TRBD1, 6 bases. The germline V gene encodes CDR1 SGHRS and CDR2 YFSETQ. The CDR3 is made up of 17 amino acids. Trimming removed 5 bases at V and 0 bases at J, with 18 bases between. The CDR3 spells CASRPAGGRPSGNTIYF. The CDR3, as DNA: TGCGCCAGCAGACCAGCCGGGGGCAGGCCCTCTGGAAACACCATATATTTT.

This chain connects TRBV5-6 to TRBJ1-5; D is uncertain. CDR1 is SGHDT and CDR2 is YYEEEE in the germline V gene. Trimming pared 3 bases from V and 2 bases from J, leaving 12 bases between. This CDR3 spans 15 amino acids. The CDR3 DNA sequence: TGTGCCAGCAGCTCGATTAGGAGAGGCAATCAGCCCCAGCATTTT. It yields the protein CASSSIRRGNQPQHF.

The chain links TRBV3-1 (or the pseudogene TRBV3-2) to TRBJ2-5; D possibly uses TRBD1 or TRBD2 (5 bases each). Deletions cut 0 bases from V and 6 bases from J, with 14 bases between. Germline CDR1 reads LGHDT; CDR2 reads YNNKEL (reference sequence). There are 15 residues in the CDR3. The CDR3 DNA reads TGTGCCAGCAGCCAAGATCGAGGGGTTTTGAAGACCCAGTACTTC. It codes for CASSQDRGVLKTQYF.

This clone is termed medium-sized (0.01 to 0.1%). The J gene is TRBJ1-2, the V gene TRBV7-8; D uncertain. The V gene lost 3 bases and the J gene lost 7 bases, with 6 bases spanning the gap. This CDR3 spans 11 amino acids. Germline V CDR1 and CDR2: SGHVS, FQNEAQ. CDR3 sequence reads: CASSFGSGYTF. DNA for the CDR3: TGTGCCAGCAGCTTCGGTAGTGGCTACACCTTC.

CDR3 region: CSASFAIRLAPQETQYF. The CDR3, as DNA: TGCAGTGCTAGTTTCGCAATCAGACTAGCGCCCCAAGAGACCCAGTACTTC. The J gene is TRBJ2-5, the V gene TRBV20-1; 8 nucleotides line up with TRBD2. This CDR3 has 17 amino acids. After removal of 3 bases from V and 1 base from J, the junction contained 13 bases not matched to a gene. Germline V gene lookup returns CDR1 DFQATT and CDR2 SNEGSKA (reference sequence).

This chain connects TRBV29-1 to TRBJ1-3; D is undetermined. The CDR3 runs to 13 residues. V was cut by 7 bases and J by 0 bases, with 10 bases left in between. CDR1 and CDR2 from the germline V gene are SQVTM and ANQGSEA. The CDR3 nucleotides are TGCAGCGCCAGGACGTCCTCTGGAAACACCATATATTTT. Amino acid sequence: CSARTSSGNTIYF.

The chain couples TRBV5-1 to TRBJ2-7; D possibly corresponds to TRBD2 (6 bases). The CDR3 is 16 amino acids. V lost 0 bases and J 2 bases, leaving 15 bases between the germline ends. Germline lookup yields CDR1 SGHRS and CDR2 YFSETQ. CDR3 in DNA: TGCGCCAGCAGCTTGGGGGACTCGGTTATCGCCTACGAGCAGTACTTC. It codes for CASSLGDSVIAYEQYF.

The CDR3 sequence: CAISSGTENTGELFF. The CDR3 bases are TGTGCCATCAGTTCAGGGACGGAGAACACCGGGGAGCTGTTTTTT. This chain connects TRBV10-3 to TRBJ2-2, with D perhaps assigned TRBD1 or TRBD2 (5 bases each). Germline CDR1 and CDR2: ENHRY and SYGVKD. The CDR3 sequence is 15 residues long. V lost 5 bases, J lost 1 base, and 11 bases lay in between.

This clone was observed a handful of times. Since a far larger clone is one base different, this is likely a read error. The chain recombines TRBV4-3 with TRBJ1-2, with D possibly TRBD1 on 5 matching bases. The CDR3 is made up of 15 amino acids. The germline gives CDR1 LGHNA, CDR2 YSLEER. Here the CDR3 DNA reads TGCGCCACCAGCCGAGTGGGGGAGTCTAACTATGGCTACACCTTC. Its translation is CATSRVGESNYGYTF.

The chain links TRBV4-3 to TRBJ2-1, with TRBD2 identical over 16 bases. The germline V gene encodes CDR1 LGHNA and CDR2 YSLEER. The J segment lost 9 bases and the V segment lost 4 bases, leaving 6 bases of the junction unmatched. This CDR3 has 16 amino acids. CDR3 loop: CASSPGTSGGAREQFF. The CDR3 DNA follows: TGCGCCAGCAGCCCGGGGACTAGCGGGGGGGCTCGTGAGCAGTTCTTC.

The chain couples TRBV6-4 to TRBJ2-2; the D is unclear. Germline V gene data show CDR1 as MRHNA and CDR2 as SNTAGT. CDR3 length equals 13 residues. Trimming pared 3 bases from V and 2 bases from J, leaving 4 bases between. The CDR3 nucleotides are TGTGCCAGCAGTGATATCAACACCGGGGAGCTGTTTTTT. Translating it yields CASSDINTGELFF.